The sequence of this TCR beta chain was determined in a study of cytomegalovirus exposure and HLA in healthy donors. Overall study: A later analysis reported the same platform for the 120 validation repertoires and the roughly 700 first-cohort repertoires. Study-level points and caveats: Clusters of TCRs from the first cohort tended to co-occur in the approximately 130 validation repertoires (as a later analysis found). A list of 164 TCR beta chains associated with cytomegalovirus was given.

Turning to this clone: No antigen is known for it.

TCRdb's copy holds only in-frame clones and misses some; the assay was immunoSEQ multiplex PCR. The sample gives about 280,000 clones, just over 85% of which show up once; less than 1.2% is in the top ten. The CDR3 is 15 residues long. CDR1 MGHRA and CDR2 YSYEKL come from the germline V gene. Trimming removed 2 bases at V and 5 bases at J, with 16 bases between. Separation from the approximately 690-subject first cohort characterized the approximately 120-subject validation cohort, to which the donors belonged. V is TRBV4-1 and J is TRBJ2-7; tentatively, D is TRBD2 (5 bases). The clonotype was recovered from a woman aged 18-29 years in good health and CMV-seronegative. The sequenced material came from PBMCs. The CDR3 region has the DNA TGCGCCAGCAGCCAAACGTTTCGGGATCGGGACGAGCAGTACTTC. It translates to CASSQTFRDRDEQYF.